A selection of T cell receptor beta chains follows, all from one sample in a study of OX40 agonist ivuxolimab in advanced cancers. Generated by immunoSEQ multiplex PCR, the TCRdb table keeps only in-frame clones and is missing some. The sample gives about 64,000 clones, about 91% of which show up once; roughly 0.45% is in the top ten. Source: CD4+ or CD8+ T cells sorted from blood, taken in a trial of the OX40 agonist ivuxolimab. Receptor source: an adult with an advanced solid tumor such as melanoma, head and neck, liver or kidney cancer. Both conserved end residues are part of each CDR3. The order of the fields is CDR3 DNA, CDR3 protein, CDR3 length, clone size, D gene, V gene, J gene. A D gene is named only where the DNA matches it firmly. Clone size is stated in some rows and not others, as once, few, many or a class when expanded.

CDR3nt: TGTGCCAGCAGCCCAACAGCGGGAGGCCATGAGCAGTTCTTC
CDR3aa: CASSPTAGGHEQFF
len: 14
abundance: -
d_gene: TRBD2
v_gene: TRBV7-9
j_gene: TRBJ2-1

CDR3nt: TGTGCCAGCAGCGTGGGGGTGGGAGACAGCGGGTTAGATGAGCAGTTCTTC
CDR3aa: CASSVGVGDSGLDEQFF
len: 17
abundance: -
d_gene: -
v_gene: TRBV9
j_gene: TRBJ2-1

CDR3nt: TGTGCCAGCAGTGATGCAGACGCCAAGGCCTACGAGCAGTACTTC
CDR3aa: CASSDADAKAYEQYF
len: 15
abundance: -
d_gene: -
v_gene: TRBV2
j_gene: TRBJ2-7

CDR3nt: TGTGCCAGCAGTTTACAGGGGGCGAGCTCCTACAATGAGCAGTTCTTC
CDR3aa: CASSLQGASSYNEQFF
len: 16
abundance: -
d_gene: TRBD1
v_gene: TRBV5-4
j_gene: TRBJ2-1

CDR3nt: TGTGCCAGCAGCTTCGTCGAGGTGTTAGCGGGAACAGATACGCAGTATTTT
CDR3aa: CASSFVEVLAGTDTQYF
len: 17
abundance: -
d_gene: TRBD2
v_gene: TRBV7-9
j_gene: TRBJ2-3

CDR3nt: TGTGCCAGCCAGGTAGAAGGCGTTGGCAATCAGCCCCAGCATTTT
CDR3aa: CASQVEGVGNQPQHF
len: 15
abundance: -
d_gene: -
v_gene: TRBV2
j_gene: TRBJ1-5

CDR3nt: TGTGCCAGCAGTTGGGGGAGAGGACAAGAGACCCAGTACTTC
CDR3aa: CASSWGRGQETQYF
len: 14
abundance: -
d_gene: -
v_gene: TRBV7-7
j_gene: TRBJ2-5

CDR3nt: TGTGCCACCGACCGAAGGGGAGGGCCTGTGTCTCAGTTCTTC
CDR3aa: CATDRRGGPVSQFF
len: 14
abundance: -
d_gene: TRBD2
v_gene: TRBV15
j_gene: TRBJ2-1

CDR3nt: TGTGCCAGCAGCAGAGATGGACTAGCGGGGATTGAGCAGTACTTC
CDR3aa: CASSRDGLAGIEQYF
len: 15
abundance: -
d_gene: TRBD2
v_gene: TRBV7-2
j_gene: TRBJ2-7

CDR3nt: TGTGCCAGTAGTACCACAGGGGAAGGGGTTAATGAAAAACTGTTTTTT
CDR3aa: CASSTTGEGVNEKLFF
len: 16
abundance: -
d_gene: TRBD1
v_gene: TRBV19
j_gene: TRBJ1-4

CDR3nt: TGCGCCAGCAGCCCAGGGGGAGCCCAAGAGACCCAGTACTTC
CDR3aa: CASSPGGAQETQYF
len: 14
abundance: -
d_gene: TRBD1
v_gene: TRBV5-1
j_gene: TRBJ2-5

CDR3nt: TGTGCCTGGAGCGGAACCGGAATAGGCGAGCAGTACTTC
CDR3aa: CAWSGTGIGEQYF
len: 13
abundance: -
d_gene: -
v_gene: TRBV30
j_gene: TRBJ2-7

CDR3nt: TGTGCCAGCAGCAAAGTAGAAGGGACCAAAGCGACCACAGATACGCAGTATTTT
CDR3aa: CASSKVEGTKATTDTQYF
len: 18
abundance: -
d_gene: -
v_gene: TRBV21-1
j_gene: TRBJ2-3

CDR3nt: TGTGCCAGCAGCCAAGCGGCATGGGGGCGAAGCTCCTACAATGAGCAGTTCTTC
CDR3aa: CASSQAAWGRSSYNEQFF
len: 18
abundance: -
d_gene: -
v_gene: TRBV14
j_gene: TRBJ2-1

CDR3nt: TGTGCCAGCAGCGTAGGTCCCTCGAACACTGAAGCTTTCTTT
CDR3aa: CASSVGPSNTEAFF
len: 14
abundance: -
d_gene: -
v_gene: TRBV9
j_gene: TRBJ1-1

CDR3nt: TGTGCCAGCAGCCTTGGACTAGCGGGCACAGATACGCAGTATTTT
CDR3aa: CASSLGLAGTDTQYF
len: 15
abundance: -
d_gene: TRBD2
v_gene: TRBV5-4
j_gene: TRBJ2-3

CDR3nt: TGTGCCAGCTCACACTCCAGGGGGCAGGGTCAGCCCCAGCATTTT
CDR3aa: CASSHSRGQGQPQHF
len: 15
abundance: -
d_gene: TRBD1
v_gene: TRBV18
j_gene: TRBJ1-5

CDR3nt: TGTGCCAGCAGCTTAGAAGGGACAGTATATGGAAACACCATATATTTT
CDR3aa: CASSLEGTVYGNTIYF
len: 16
abundance: -
d_gene: TRBD1
v_gene: TRBV7-9
j_gene: TRBJ1-3

CDR3nt: TGCGCCAGCAGCCGGACCTTTGGAGACGGGAGCTCCTACGAGCAGTACTTC
CDR3aa: CASSRTFGDGSSYEQYF
len: 17
abundance: once
d_gene: -
v_gene: TRBV4-1
j_gene: TRBJ2-7

CDR3nt: TGTGCCAGCAAGCCCCGGTCCCTAGCGGGAGACGAGCAGTACTTC
CDR3aa: CASKPRSLAGDEQYF
len: 15
abundance: -
d_gene: TRBD2
v_gene: TRBV2
j_gene: TRBJ2-7

CDR3nt: TGTGCCAGCAGCTTTCTTTCCGTGAACACTGAAGCTTTCTTT
CDR3aa: CASSFLSVNTEAFF
len: 14
abundance: once
d_gene: -
v_gene: TRBV5-5
j_gene: TRBJ1-1

CDR3nt: TGTGCCAGCAGCCCCCGAACAGGGCCCTACGAGCAGTACTTC
CDR3aa: CASSPRTGPYEQYF
len: 14
abundance: -
d_gene: -
v_gene: TRBV5-4
j_gene: TRBJ2-7

CDR3nt: TGTGCCAGCAGTTTAACGTGGGACGAGCAGTACTTC
CDR3aa: CASSLTWDEQYF
len: 12
abundance: -
d_gene: -
v_gene: TRBV28
j_gene: TRBJ2-7

CDR3nt: TGTGCCAGCAGTGACAGCCTGGGGGGCAATCAGCCCCAGCATTTT
CDR3aa: CASSDSLGGNQPQHF
len: 15
abundance: -
d_gene: -
v_gene: TRBV2
j_gene: TRBJ1-5

CDR3nt: TGTGCCAGCAGTGAGGCGGGCGGCAGCACAGATACGCAGTATTTT
CDR3aa: CASSEAGGSTDTQYF
len: 15
abundance: -
d_gene: -
v_gene: TRBV2
j_gene: TRBJ2-3

CDR3nt: TGTGCCAGCTCACCACCTAACAGGAACATAGCCAAAAACATTCAGTACTTC
CDR3aa: CASSPPNRNIAKNIQYF
len: 17
abundance: -
d_gene: -
v_gene: TRBV18
j_gene: TRBJ2-4

CDR3nt: TGTGCCAGCAGCTACCCGGTGATCAAAGAGACCCAGTACTTC
CDR3aa: CASSYPVIKETQYF
len: 14
abundance: -
d_gene: -
v_gene: TRBV7-9
j_gene: TRBJ2-5

CDR3nt: TGTGCCAGCGGAAGGACTAGCATCGCAGATACGCAGTATTTT
CDR3aa: CASGRTSIADTQYF
len: 14
abundance: -
d_gene: TRBD2
v_gene: TRBV2
j_gene: TRBJ2-3

CDR3nt: TGTGCCAGCAGCGCGAGGGACAGGGGGCATCGTGGGGAGCTGTTTTTT
CDR3aa: CASSARDRGHRGELFF
len: 16
abundance: -
d_gene: TRBD1
v_gene: TRBV13
j_gene: TRBJ2-2

CDR3nt: TGTGCCAGTAGTCTGCGACAGGGGGATATCAATCAGCCCCAGCATTTT
CDR3aa: CASSLRQGDINQPQHF
len: 16
abundance: -
d_gene: TRBD1
v_gene: TRBV19
j_gene: TRBJ1-5

CDR3nt: TGTGCCAGCAGCCCCACAAGGGGCACTGAAGCTTTCTTT
CDR3aa: CASSPTRGTEAFF
len: 13
abundance: -
d_gene: -
v_gene: TRBV7-2
j_gene: TRBJ1-1

CDR3nt: TGTGCCAGCAGTGAGACACATTTCAATGAGCAGTTCTTC
CDR3aa: CASSETHFNEQFF
len: 13
abundance: -
d_gene: -
v_gene: TRBV2
j_gene: TRBJ2-1

CDR3nt: TGTGCCAGTAGCCCATTTGGACTGCTTACCGCGGGAGGCAATCAGCCCCAGCATTTT
CDR3aa: CASSPFGLLTAGGNQPQHF
len: 19
abundance: -
d_gene: -
v_gene: TRBV19
j_gene: TRBJ1-5

CDR3nt: TGTGCCAGCTCCGAGGACTGGCAAGGGACCCAGTACTTC
CDR3aa: CASSEDWQGTQYF
len: 13
abundance: once
d_gene: -
v_gene: TRBV18
j_gene: TRBJ2-5

CDR3nt: TGTGCCAGCGGGCCGCGGACAGGGAATAGCAATCAGCCCCAGCATTTT
CDR3aa: CASGPRTGNSNQPQHF
len: 16
abundance: -
d_gene: TRBD1
v_gene: TRBV27
j_gene: TRBJ1-5

CDR3nt: TGTGCCAGCAGCTTAGGTGGGCTAGCGGGAGGATACTTGGAGCAGTACTTC
CDR3aa: CASSLGGLAGGYLEQYF
len: 17
abundance: -
d_gene: TRBD2
v_gene: TRBV7-9
j_gene: TRBJ2-7

CDR3nt: TGTGCCAGCCTTTGGTCCGTGACCTACGAGCAGTACTTC
CDR3aa: CASLWSVTYEQYF
len: 13
abundance: -
d_gene: -
v_gene: TRBV6-1
j_gene: TRBJ2-7

CDR3nt: TGTGCCAGCAGCTCCGGGACAGAGAATGGCTACACCTTC
CDR3aa: CASSSGTENGYTF
len: 13
abundance: -
d_gene: TRBD1
v_gene: TRBV28
j_gene: TRBJ1-2

CDR3nt: TGCGCCAGCAGCTCGTCAGGAGGAGGAATCGGTTCCGGGGAGCTGTTTTTT
CDR3aa: CASSSSGGGIGSGELFF
len: 17
abundance: once
d_gene: -
v_gene: TRBV5-1
j_gene: TRBJ2-2

CDR3nt: TGTGCCAGCAGCTTAACTACAGGATCAGCCTACGAGCAGTACTTC
CDR3aa: CASSLTTGSAYEQYF
len: 15
abundance: -
d_gene: -
v_gene: TRBV7-2
j_gene: TRBJ2-7

CDR3nt: TGTGCCAGCAGTCGACTAGCCCGCAATGAGCAGTTCTTC
CDR3aa: CASSRLARNEQFF
len: 13
abundance: -
d_gene: TRBD2
v_gene: TRBV6-5
j_gene: TRBJ2-1

CDR3nt: TGCGCCAGCAGCCCAAACAGAGGTGGAGTAGAAGAGACCCAGTACTTC
CDR3aa: CASSPNRGGVEETQYF
len: 16
abundance: -
d_gene: -
v_gene: TRBV5-1
j_gene: TRBJ2-5

CDR3nt: TGTGCCAGCATGTCGGAAATGAACACTGAAGCTTTCTTT
CDR3aa: CASMSEMNTEAFF
len: 13
abundance: once
d_gene: -
v_gene: TRBV25-1
j_gene: TRBJ1-1

CDR3nt: TGTGCCAGTGGCCCCTTAGCGGACTCATACAATGAGCAGTTCTTC
CDR3aa: CASGPLADSYNEQFF
len: 15
abundance: -
d_gene: -
v_gene: TRBV5-4
j_gene: TRBJ2-1

CDR3nt: TGTGCCATCAAAGAGACGACGGGAAACACCATATATTTT
CDR3aa: CAIKETTGNTIYF
len: 13
abundance: -
d_gene: -
v_gene: TRBV10-3
j_gene: TRBJ1-3

CDR3nt: TGTGCCAGCAGCCCTGACGAGGGGATCACAGATACGCAGTATTTT
CDR3aa: CASSPDEGITDTQYF
len: 15
abundance: -
d_gene: -
v_gene: TRBV11-3
j_gene: TRBJ2-3

CDR3nt: TGTGCCAGTAGTGCACCCGGGACAGGGAGTCAGCCCCAGCATTTT
CDR3aa: CASSAPGTGSQPQHF
len: 15
abundance: -
d_gene: TRBD1
v_gene: TRBV19
j_gene: TRBJ1-5

CDR3nt: TGTGCCAGTAGTCGTGTCGGAGACGGAGAGACCCAGTACTTC
CDR3aa: CASSRVGDGETQYF
len: 14
abundance: -
d_gene: -
v_gene: TRBV19
j_gene: TRBJ2-5

CDR3nt: TGTGCCAGCTCCCCGACGGCCGGGACAGGGGGGGAGACCCAGTACTTC
CDR3aa: CASSPTAGTGGETQYF
len: 16
abundance: -
d_gene: TRBD1
v_gene: TRBV18
j_gene: TRBJ2-5

CDR3nt: TGTGCCAGTGTTGACTCAACTCGGAGGACAGATACGCAGTATTTT
CDR3aa: CASVDSTRRTDTQYF
len: 15
abundance: -
d_gene: -
v_gene: TRBV19
j_gene: TRBJ2-3

CDR3nt: TGTGCCAGCAGCTTCGCGGCTAGCACAGATACGCAGTATTTT
CDR3aa: CASSFAASTDTQYF
len: 14
abundance: -
d_gene: -
v_gene: TRBV11-1
j_gene: TRBJ2-3

CDR3nt: TGCGCCAGCAGCTTGGGGATGACTAAGCATGGCTACACCTTC
CDR3aa: CASSLGMTKHGYTF
len: 14
abundance: -
d_gene: -
v_gene: TRBV5-1
j_gene: TRBJ1-2

CDR3nt: TGTGCCAGCAGTTACTCGAGTTTTGGGGAGCTGTTTTTT
CDR3aa: CASSYSSFGELFF
len: 13
abundance: -
d_gene: -
v_gene: TRBV6-5
j_gene: TRBJ2-2

CDR3nt: TGCGCCAGCAGTCGGCAGTGGGGTTCTGAAGCTTTCTTT
CDR3aa: CASSRQWGSEAFF
len: 13
abundance: -
d_gene: -
v_gene: TRBV10-1
j_gene: TRBJ1-1

CDR3nt: TGTGCCAGTAGTATCTTTCCGGGACAGGGGGCATCTGGGGCCAACGTCCTGACTTTC
CDR3aa: CASSIFPGQGASGANVLTF
len: 19
abundance: -
d_gene: TRBD1
v_gene: TRBV19
j_gene: TRBJ2-6

CDR3nt: TGTGCCAGCAGCGGGGGTGGGGTCAGCTACGAGCAGTACTTC
CDR3aa: CASSGGGVSYEQYF
len: 14
abundance: -
d_gene: -
v_gene: TRBV7-9
j_gene: TRBJ2-7

CDR3nt: TGTGCCAGCTCACCACAGGACAGCTCCTACGAGCAGTACTTC
CDR3aa: CASSPQDSSYEQYF
len: 14
abundance: -
d_gene: -
v_gene: TRBV18
j_gene: TRBJ2-7